These 3 T cell receptor beta chains were all obtained from the same sample, sequenced in a study of control samples from healthy donors and cancer patients. Here immunoSEQ multiplex PCR was the method, and the copy in TCRdb shows in-frame clones only, minus some. Of 94,000 or so clones listed, roughly 80% are singletons. The material sequenced was PBMCs. All receptors derive from a man aged 70 or older with lung cancer.

In this sample, this clone turned up once. The chain carries TRBV2 and TRBJ2-5, with a weak D call TRBD1 (6 bases). The CDR3 loop spans 15 amino acids. Trimming took off 6 bases at V and 2 bases at J, with 16 bases between the two ends. Germline CDR1 SNHLY, CDR2 FYNNEI. CDR3 protein: CASSPEQGLQETQYF. The CDR3 nucleotides read TGTGCCAGCAGCCCAGAACAGGGCCTACAAGAGACCCAGTACTTC.

Regarding this clone: Likely a read error: the CDR3 ends without its conserved phenylalanine or tryptophan. Because the CDR3's place on the DNA is in doubt, the DNA is left out and the CDR3 is given as listed by TCRdb. The chain joins TRBV5-5 to TRBJ1-1. The CDR3 contains 15 residues when both ends are counted. The germline V gene has CDR1 SGHKS and CDR2 YYEKEE (reference sequence). The CDR3 loop is CASSLKPTVESREAL.

The CDR3, as DNA: TGTGCCAGCAGCTTAGAACTAGCGGGGGGGCGTGAGCAGTTCTTC. It encodes CASSLELAGGREQFF. The rearrangement uses TRBV7-7 and TRBJ2-1; 13 bases agree with TRBD2. The junction had 3 bases not matched to a gene; V was cut back by 1 base and J by 9 bases. The CDR3 covers 15 residues. Germline lookup yields CDR1 SSHAT and CDR2 FNYEAQ (reference sequence).